This TCR beta chain came from a study of cytomegalovirus exposure and HLA in healthy donors. About the research overall: When fewer than 500 donors were genotyped, roughly 80% of them were found to fall in the Caucasian-associated ancestry cluster.

Healthy individuals who donated bone marrow served as the donors. Findings and limits, study-wide: A later analysis found common viral pathogens apparently linked to several of the most significant clusters. In all likelihood, a cluster of highly shared sequence variants was a sequencing artifact.

The PCR used 60 Vbeta and 13 Jbeta primers. Only in-frame clones appear in the TCRdb table, and some are missing; sequencing was by immunoSEQ multiplex PCR. The profile shows approximately 160,000 clones, roughly 80% of them singletons. With regard to this clone: Its antigen is undetermined.

The origin of this receptor is a middle-aged man in good health and CMV-seropositive. Specimen: PBMCs.

The CDR3 DNA reads TGCGCCAGCAGCTTTCGGACAGGCAATAGCGCCGGGGAGCTGTTTTTT. It specifies CASSFRTGNSAGELFF. The rearrangement uses TRBV5-1 and TRBJ2-2; 7 nucleotides align to TRBD1. V shed 2 bases, J shed 6 bases, and the junction held 10 bases outside the gene matches. Germline V gene sequence: CDR1 SGHRS, CDR2 YFSETQ. CDR3 length equals 16 residues.